The T cell receptor beta chain under discussion was sequenced for a study of blood T cell repertoires in COVID-19. Overall study context: PBMCs, B-cell-depleted T cells, or T cells were the source of the cDNA or gDNA that made up the material.

Profiling relied on immunoSEQ multiplex PCR, and the TCRdb table lists in-frame clones only, not all of them. This sample has 200,000 or so clones, with around four fifths found just once. Germline assignment: CDR1 LNHDA and CDR2 SQIVND (reference sequence). This CDR3 contains 15 residues. The germline V and J ends were trimmed by 4 bases and 5 bases, with 17 bases remaining between them. This chain connects TRBV19 to TRBJ1-1; possibly TRBD1 for D (6 bases). The TCR sequence derives from a woman aged 55-70 years who had recovered from COVID-19. Sequenced sample: peripheral blood. CDR3 in DNA: TGTGCCAGTAGTAGCGCAGGGGTTCCGGCGACTGAAGCTTTCTTT. This gives the protein CASSSAGVPATEAFF. Based on the CDR3 plus reference TRBV19 and TRBJ1-1, the full variable domain is DGGITQSPKYLFRKEGQNVTLSCEQNLNHDAMYWYRQDPGQGLRLIYYSQIVNDFQKGDIAEGYSVSREKKESFPLTVTSAQKNPTAFYLCASSSAGVPATEAFFGQGTRLTVV.